Listed below are T cell receptor beta chains from one sample, sequenced in a study of blood T cell repertoires in COVID-19. This table comes from immunoSEQ multiplex PCR, and its TCRdb copy is limited to in-frame clones, with some not included. The data hold under 300,000 clones, with around 89% observed a single time. The sample comprised PBMCs or T cells enriched from blood (not recorded which). The source is a man in his forties or fifties who had recovered from COVID-19. Each CDR3 is given with its conserved first and last residue. Each record gives: V gene, clone size, J gene, D gene, CDR3 protein, CDR3 DNA. The D gene is left open where the match is weak. A row's size may be missing; if present it is once, few, many or a size class.

V: TRBV10-3; size: .; J: TRBJ2-7; D: .; CDR3: CAISESSSYEQYF; DNA: TGTGCCATCAGTGAGTCCAGCTCCTACGAGCAGTACTTC
V: TRBV6-5; size: once; J: TRBJ2-3; D: .; CDR3: CASSYGGPRKADTQYF; DNA: TGTGCCAGCAGCTACGGGGGCCCCCGGAAGGCAGATACGCAGTATTTT
V: TRBV2; size: .; J: TRBJ2-2; D: TRBD2; CDR3: CASGTKPANTGELFF; DNA: TGTGCCAGCGGGACTAAACCAGCGAACACCGGGGAGCTGTTTTTT
V: TRBV12-3/TRBV12-4; size: .; J: TRBJ1-2; D: TRBD1; CDR3: CASSLTGGIGYTF; DNA: TGTGCCAGCAGTTTAACAGGGGGGATTGGCTACACCTTC
V: TRBV6-2/TRBV6-3; size: .; J: TRBJ1-5; D: TRBD1; CDR3: CASSDRGVSNQPQHF; DNA: TGTGCCAGCAGTGACAGGGGGGTGAGCAATCAGCCCCAGCATTTT
V: TRBV30; size: .; J: TRBJ2-7; D: .; CDR3: CAWSDLHRTYEQYF; DNA: TGTGCCTGGAGTGATTTGCACAGGACCTACGAGCAGTACTTC
V: TRBV9; size: .; J: TRBJ2-1; D: TRBD2; CDR3: CASSVRKGLAGSYNEQFF; DNA: TGTGCCAGCAGCGTCCGAAAGGGACTAGCGGGGTCCTACAATGAGCAGTTCTTC
V: TRBV19; size: once; J: TRBJ1-5; D: .; CDR3: CASKSTGDQPQHF; DNA: TGTGCCAGCAAATCAACCGGGGATCAGCCCCAGCATTTT
V: TRBV27; size: .; J: TRBJ2-7; D: TRBD1; CDR3: CASSLDREYEQYF; DNA: TGTGCCAGCAGTTTAGACAGGGAATACGAGCAGTACTTC
V: TRBV9; size: .; J: TRBJ2-3; D: TRBD2; CDR3: CASSGTGLAGGLGITTDTQYF; DNA: TGTGCCAGCAGCGGGACTGGACTAGCGGGAGGGCTGGGGATAACCACAGATACGCAGTATTTT
V: TRBV7-2; size: .; J: TRBJ2-7; D: .; CDR3: CASSLAVKDTAYEQYF; DNA: TGTGCCAGCAGCTTGGCCGTTAAAGACACGGCCTACGAGCAGTACTTC
V: TRBV5-1; size: .; J: TRBJ2-5; D: TRBD2; CDR3: CASSPLGLAQQETQYF; DNA: TGCGCCAGCAGCCCCCTAGGACTAGCGCAACAAGAGACCCAGTACTTC
V: TRBV24-1; size: .; J: TRBJ2-1; D: .; CDR3: CATRDRLNNEQFF; DNA: TGTGCCACCAGGGACAGACTTAACAATGAGCAGTTCTTC
V: TRBV18; size: .; J: TRBJ2-5; D: TRBD2; CDR3: CASSRSSGETQYF; DNA: TGTGCCAGCTCACGCTCTAGCGGAGAGACCCAGTACTTC
V: TRBV18; size: .; J: TRBJ2-4; D: .; CDR3: CASSPSGLLGQNIQYF; DNA: TGTGCCAGCTCACCATCGGGACTCCTGGGACAAAACATTCAGTACTTC
V: TRBV19; size: .; J: TRBJ2-3; D: .; CDR3: CASRGGGKRATDTQYF; DNA: TGTGCCAGTAGAGGTGGCGGGAAGCGGGCCACAGATACGCAGTATTTT
V: TRBV7-9; size: .; J: TRBJ1-4; D: TRBD1; CDR3: CAIPTGTNEKLFF; DNA: TGTGCCATCCCGACAGGGACTAATGAAAAACTGTTTTTT
V: TRBV29-1; size: .; J: TRBJ1-2; D: .; CDR3: CSVIDTNYGYTF; DNA: TGCAGCGTTATAGACACAAACTATGGCTACACCTTC
V: TRBV4-3; size: .; J: TRBJ1-2; D: TRBD1; CDR3: CASSQEPGGNYGYTF; DNA: TGCGCCAGCAGCCAAGAACCAGGGGGTAACTATGGCTACACCTTC
V: TRBV4-2; size: many; J: TRBJ1-2; D: .; CDR3: CASSQGRGSRLGGKDYGYTF; DNA: TGTGCCAGCAGCCAAGGGCGGGGTTCGCGTCTTGGGGGAAAAGACTATGGCTACACCTTC
V: TRBV6-1; size: .; J: TRBJ2-7; D: .; CDR3: CASSDIAEYEQYF; DNA: TGTGCCAGCAGTGACATAGCCGAATACGAGCAGTACTTC
V: TRBV18; size: .; J: TRBJ2-5; D: TRBD1; CDR3: CASSPGGQVLAETQYF; DNA: TGTGCCAGCTCACCAGGGGGACAGGTCTTGGCTGAGACCCAGTACTTC
V: TRBV5-1; size: .; J: TRBJ1-3; D: .; CDR3: CASSIHQGGGNTIYF; DNA: TGCGCCAGCAGCATACACCAGGGTGGAGGAAACACCATATATTTT
V: TRBV13; size: .; J: TRBJ2-3; D: TRBD1; CDR3: CASSPTGTGDPDTQYF; DNA: TGTGCCAGCAGCCCCACCGGGACAGGGGATCCAGATACGCAGTATTTT
V: TRBV14; size: .; J: TRBJ2-7; D: .; CDR3: CASSQDVRYYEQYF; DNA: TGTGCCAGCAGCCAAGATGTACGGTACTACGAGCAGTACTTC
V: TRBV18; size: .; J: TRBJ2-3; D: .; CDR3: CASSPGRQGADTQYF; DNA: TGTGCCAGCTCACCAGGCAGGCAAGGGGCAGATACGCAGTATTTT
V: TRBV27; size: .; J: TRBJ1-2; D: TRBD1; CDR3: CASSRDRDYGYTF; DNA: TGTGCCAGCAGCCGCGACAGGGACTATGGCTACACCTTC
V: TRBV5-1; size: .; J: TRBJ2-3; D: TRBD1; CDR3: CASSLARDRATDTQYF; DNA: TGCGCCAGCAGCTTGGCCCGGGACAGGGCCACAGATACGCAGTATTTT
V: TRBV4-3; size: .; J: TRBJ2-1; D: .; CDR3: CASSQFSNSYNEQFF; DNA: TGCGCCAGCAGCCAATTTTCTAACTCCTACAATGAGCAGTTCTTC
V: TRBV6-5; size: few; J: TRBJ1-2; D: .; CDR3: CASSRDKDNGYTF; DNA: TGTGCCAGTTCCCGGGACAAGGACAATGGCTACACCTTC
V: TRBV7-9; size: .; J: TRBJ1-1; D: .; CDR3: CASSLGAGVNTEAFF; DNA: TGTGCCAGCAGCTTAGGGGCAGGGGTGAACACTGAAGCTTTCTTT
V: TRBV19; size: .; J: TRBJ1-4; D: TRBD1; CDR3: CASSEGETGTNEKLFF; DNA: TGTGCCAGTAGTGAAGGGGAGACAGGGACTAATGAAAAACTGTTTTTT
V: TRBV6-5; size: .; J: TRBJ2-2; D: .; CDR3: CASSYSPSSGELFF; DNA: TGTGCCAGCAGTTACTCTCCTAGTTCCGGGGAGCTGTTTTTT
V: TRBV5-1; size: .; J: TRBJ2-5; D: .; CDR3: CASSGTSISETQYF; DNA: TGCGCCAGCAGCGGTACTAGCATCTCGGAGACCCAGTACTTC
V: TRBV3-1/TRBV3-2; size: .; J: TRBJ2-1; D: TRBD1; CDR3: CASSQNRGTYNEQFF; DNA: TGTGCCAGCAGCCAAAACAGGGGAACTTACAATGAGCAGTTCTTC
V: TRBV19; size: .; J: TRBJ1-5; D: .; CDR3: CASSISRGPPQHF; DNA: TGTGCCAGTAGTATAAGCAGGGGACCGCCCCAGCATTTT
V: TRBV9; size: .; J: TRBJ2-3; D: TRBD2; CDR3: CASSASGSPPDTQYF; DNA: TGTGCCAGCAGCGCAAGCGGGAGCCCCCCAGATACGCAGTATTTT
V: TRBV9; size: .; J: TRBJ1-2; D: .; CDR3: CASSVDGGFGYTF; DNA: TGTGCCAGCAGCGTAGATGGAGGGTTTGGCTACACCTTC
V: TRBV19; size: .; J: TRBJ2-1; D: TRBD2; CDR3: CASTREGLAGAAGEQFF; DNA: TGTGCCAGTACCAGGGAGGGACTAGCGGGGGCCGCGGGTGAGCAGTTCTTC
V: TRBV20-1; size: .; J: TRBJ1-5; D: .; CDR3: CSASRVPGGGQPQHF; DNA: TGCAGTGCTAGTAGGGTACCCGGGGGGGGTCAGCCCCAGCATTTT
V: TRBV6-5; size: .; J: TRBJ1-2; D: .; CDR3: CASSPAGMVYGYTF; DNA: TGTGCCAGCAGCCCGGCAGGGATGGTATATGGCTACACCTTC
V: TRBV19; size: once; J: TRBJ1-1; D: TRBD1; CDR3: CASSDMGQVNTEAFF; DNA: TGTGCCAGTAGTGACATGGGACAGGTGAACACTGAAGCTTTCTTT
V: TRBV5-6; size: many; J: TRBJ2-1; D: .; CDR3: CASSSQAPPYNEQFF; DNA: TGTGCCAGCAGCTCCCAAGCGCCACCCTACAATGAGCAGTTCTTC
V: TRBV4-1; size: .; J: TRBJ1-4; D: TRBD1; CDR3: CASSQHGTGSEKLFF; DNA: TGCGCCAGCAGCCAGCATGGGACAGGGAGTGAAAAACTGTTTTTT
V: TRBV2; size: .; J: TRBJ1-5; D: TRBD1; CDR3: CATQGQGAQPQHF; DNA: TGTGCCACCCAAGGACAGGGGGCCCAGCCCCAGCATTTT
V: TRBV19; size: .; J: TRBJ2-1; D: .; CDR3: CASSIEDTLSSKQFF; DNA: TGTGCCAGTAGTATAGAGGACACCTTATCCAGTAAGCAGTTCTTC
V: TRBV5-8; size: .; J: TRBJ2-7; D: TRBD1; CDR3: CASSLQAGTGVGEQYF; DNA: TGTGCCAGCAGCTTACAGGCCGGGACAGGGGTCGGTGAGCAGTACTTC
V: TRBV11-2; size: .; J: TRBJ2-7; D: .; CDR3: CASRTTAQLSYEQYF; DNA: TGCGCCAGCCGAACGACAGCACAGCTTTCCTACGAGCAGTACTTC
V: TRBV28; size: .; J: TRBJ2-5; D: TRBD2; CDR3: CASSLAGGPQETQYF; DNA: TGTGCCAGCAGTTTAGCGGGAGGGCCCCAAGAGACCCAGTACTTC
V: TRBV24-1; size: .; J: TRBJ2-1; D: TRBD2; CDR3: CATSDRGLAGGPANEQFF; DNA: TGTGCCACCAGTGATCGGGGACTAGCGGGAGGGCCAGCCAATGAGCAGTTCTTC
V: TRBV28; size: .; J: TRBJ1-2; D: .; CDR3: CATRGEGGGGEGDGYTF; DNA: TGTGCCACTCGGGGGGAGGGAGGAGGCGGTGAAGGAGATGGCTACACCTTC
V: TRBV2; size: once; J: TRBJ2-1; D: TRBD1; CDR3: CASKQGAGYNEQFF; DNA: TGTGCCAGCAAACAGGGGGCGGGCTACAATGAGCAGTTCTTC
V: TRBV28; size: .; J: TRBJ2-5; D: TRBD1; CDR3: CASSLSPLYRGLLEETQYF; DNA: TGTGCCAGCAGTTTATCGCCATTATATAGGGGGCTTCTAGAAGAGACCCAGTACTTC
V: TRBV18; size: .; J: TRBJ2-3; D: .; CDR3: CASSPRQTSTDTQYF; DNA: TGTGCCAGCTCACCGCGACAGACAAGCACAGATACGCAGTATTTT
V: TRBV30; size: .; J: TRBJ1-1; D: .; CDR3: CAWSQGRTEAFF; DNA: TGTGCCTGGAGCCAGGGTAGAACTGAAGCTTTCTTT